This T cell receptor (beta chain) emerged from a study of OX40 agonist ivuxolimab in advanced cancers. About the research overall: Ivuxolimab, an agonist antibody against OX40 (CD134), was given to patients. The dose-escalation cohort was about 80% male, with a mean age of approximately 61 years, ranging about 23 to 90. Ivuxolimab was administered intravenously to patients at 0.01 to 10 mg/kg every 2 weeks.

Concerning this clone itself: Other DNA sequences in this sample translate to the same CDR3.

The length of the CDR3 is 13 residues. Germline CDR1 reads LNHDA; CDR2 reads SQIVND (reference sequence). V was pared by 1 base and J by 4 bases, with 6 bases between. Only in-frame clones appear in the TCRdb table, and some are missing; sequencing was by immunoSEQ multiplex PCR. The sample has tens of thousands of clones; approximately 82% are singletons. The chain employs TRBV19 and TRBJ2-3, with D perhaps matching TRBD1 (5 bases). The clonotype comes from an adult with an advanced solid tumor such as melanoma, head and neck, liver or kidney cancer. The source was CD4+ or CD8+ T cells sorted from blood, collected in a trial of the OX40 agonist ivuxolimab. This chain's CDR3 is CASSIARADTQYF. As DNA, the CDR3 is TGTGCCAGTAGTATAGCCAGGGCAGATACGCAGTATTTT.